A single sample is the source of the 30 T cell receptor beta chains below, sequenced in a study of response to subunit inactivated influenza vaccine listed by TCRdb under 2018. Library preparation used RT-PCR. Sequencer: Illumina HiSeq 2500. TCRdb's own reprocessing of the public reads used fastp at Q25 and MiXCR and kept productive beta chains. Here each entry gathers all rows of one CDR3 protein and keeps the most common genes and DNA. Present in this sample are roughly 700,000 distinct CDR3 sequences, roughly 14% of which were seen just once. Around 6.5% of the sample comes from the top ten. The sample consisted of PBMCs from blood, taken approximately 15 days before vaccination. The source of these receptors is a man aged 45-65 years who received an inactivated influenza vaccine. Donor details come from another sample of the same person, matched by shared clones.

The chain is built from TRBV6-2 or TRBV6-3 and TRBJ2-3; TRBD2 matches 8 bases. The germline CDR1 and CDR2 sequences are MNHEY and SVGEGT. V was clipped by 4 bases and J by 8 bases; unmatched bases: 11. This CDR3 comprises 15 residues. The CDR3 DNA reads as TGTGCCAGCAGTTCATCCGGGACTAGGATGGGTACGCAGTATTTT. Its translation is CASSSSGTRMGTQYF.

This clonotype was seen a few times. The rearrangement uses TRBV29-1 and TRBJ1-1; 11 nucleotides align to TRBD1. The CDR3 runs 15 residues. The germline CDR1 and CDR2 sequences are SQVTM and ANQGSEA. V lost 1 base and J lost 4; bases outside the gene matches: 5. CDR3 sequence: CSVEALGQGVTEAFF. CDR3 DNA sequence: TGCAGCGTTGAAGCCCTGGGACAGGGGGTCACTGAAGCTTTCTTT.

CDR3 nucleotide sequence: TGTGCCAGCAGCCCTCGGACAGGGTCCGCGACCCAGTACTTC. As protein: CASSPRTGSATQYF. This sequence joins TRBV9 and TRBJ2-5, with 8 bases lining up with TRBD1. The CDR3 spans 14 residues. Germline CDR1 and CDR2: SGDLS and YYNGEE. V trimming: 4 bases; J trimming: 7 bases; junction bases outside the gene matches: 9.

The V and J genes are TRBV18 and TRBJ2-7; tentative D call: TRBD2 (5 bases). This CDR3 is built from 15 residues. Trimming shortened V by 4 bases and J by 2 bases, and 15 bases separated the two germline ends. Per germline, CDR1 KGHSH and CDR2 LQKENI. The CDR3 coding sequence is TGTGCCAGCTCACTGGACTCCGCTTGGGCCTACGAGCAGTACTTC. The encoded protein is CASSLDSAWAYEQYF.

This clonotype was found a few times. The DNA of the CDR3 is TGCGCCAGCAGCCTCCTCTCTTGGGGCACTGAAGCTTTCTTT. It yields the protein CASSLLSWGTEAFF. V and J are TRBV5-1 and TRBJ1-1; D is unresolved. Trimming cost V 4 bases and J 4 bases, with 14 bases left between them. In germline, CDR1 is SGHRS, CDR2 YFSETQ. This CDR3 is 14 amino acids long.

This clonotype was detected only a few times. The chain couples TRBV5-6 to TRBJ2-7; D is ambiguous. Trimming took 2 bases from V and 4 from J, leaving 7 bases between them. Germline V CDR1 and CDR2: SGHDT, YYEEEE. The CDR3 is 12 residues long. CDR3 amino acids: CASSFQKYEQYF. CDR3 in DNA: TGTGCCAGCAGCTTTCAGAAATACGAGCAGTACTTC. The complete variable domain, with remaining parts taken from reference TRBV5-6 and TRBJ2-7, reads DAGVTQSPTHLIKTRGQQVTLRCSPKSGHDTVSWYQQALGQGPQFIFQYYEEEERQRGNFPDRFSGHQFPNYSSELNVNALLLGDSALYLCASSFQKYEQYFGPGTRLTVT.

The J gene is TRBJ2-1, the V gene TRBV5-6; D may be TRBD2 (7 bases). Looked up from germline, CDR1 is SGHDT and CDR2 is YYEEEE. The CDR3 covers 16 residues. V was clipped by 4 bases and J by 9 bases, with 23 bases between them. This CDR3 is CASSPTRGGSVGEQFF. CDR3 DNA: TGTGCCAGCAGCCCCACTAGGGGGGGCTCTGTAGGTGAGCAGTTCTTC.

This clonotype has only a few counts. The J gene is TRBJ2-3, the V gene TRBV20-1; the match to TRBD1 covers 7 bases. Germline V lookup: CDR1 DFQATT, CDR2 SNEGSKA (reference sequence). This CDR3 contains 15 residues. J was trimmed by 1 base and V by 3 bases; bases with no gene match: 7. CDR3 nucleotide sequence: TGCAGTGCTAGTCCCAGGGGGAGAGGCACAGATACGCAGTATTTT. This translates into CSASPRGRGTDTQYF.

Only a few counts were recorded for this clonotype. The rearrangement joins TRBV5-1 to TRBJ2-2, with TRBD2 matching 8 bases. The CDR3 has 16 residues. J gave up 5 bases and V 0 bases, and 6 bases lay outside the gene matches. CDR1 and CDR2 from the germline V gene are SGHRS and YFSETQ. In DNA, the CDR3 is TGCGCCAGCAGCTTGGCGGCGGGAGGTTTGACCGGGGAGCTGTTTTTT. It codes for CASSLAAGGLTGELFF.

This clonotype has just a few counts. The rearrangement uses TRBV18 and TRBJ2-1, with TRBD1 as a possible D gene (5 bases). V was clipped by 0 bases and J by 4 bases, with 7 bases between them. Germline V lookup: CDR1 KGHSH, CDR2 LQKENI. CDR3 length: 14 residues. The CDR3 nucleotides read TGTGCCAGCTCACCACCTCAGGGATACAATGAGCAGTTCTTC. Protein sequence: CASSPPQGYNEQFF.

The chain couples TRBV20-1 to TRBJ2-5; D gene ambiguous. Germline V gene data show CDR1 as DFQATT and CDR2 as SNEGSKA (reference sequence). The CDR3 sequence is 12 residues long. V was cut by 3 bases and J by 3 bases, with 8 bases left in between. CDR3 nucleotides: TGCAGTGCTAGGGGGATCAAAGAGACCCAGTACTTC. Amino acid sequence: CSARGIKETQYF.

V is TRBV2 and J is TRBJ2-1; D gene unclear. The germline V gene has CDR1 SNHLY and CDR2 FYNNEI. V lost 7 bases and J lost 0, with 13 bases in between. The length of the CDR3 is 15 residues. This CDR3 is CASTTQALSYNEQFF. The CDR3 nucleotides are TGTGCCAGCACCACGCAGGCCCTCTCCTACAATGAGCAGTTCTTC.

The genes are TRBV20-1 and TRBJ1-2; no definite D call. Trimming pared 2 bases from V and 4 bases from J, leaving 8 bases between. Per germline, CDR1 DFQATT and CDR2 SNEGSKA (reference sequence). The length of the CDR3 is 12 residues. This chain's CDR3 is CSARSQVYGYTF. The CDR3 bases are TGCAGTGCTAGAAGTCAGGTCTATGGCTACACCTTC.

This clonotype has more than one count but fewer than ten. This chain joins TRBV13 and TRBJ2-5; TRBD1 is a possible D gene (5 bases). CDR3 length equals 15 residues. Between the trimmed V and J ends, which lost 0 bases and 1 base, there was a span of 9 bases. Germline V gene data show CDR1 as PRHDT and CDR2 as FYEKMQ (reference sequence). This CDR3 reads CASSLGRVAQETQYF. The CDR3 coding sequence is TGTGCCAGCAGCTTAGGCAGGGTAGCCCAAGAGACCCAGTACTTC.

This clonotype was recorded many times. This chain uses TRBV12-3 or TRBV12-4 with TRBJ2-1; D remains unclear. The CDR3 contains 11 residues. The V end was cut by 3 bases, the J end by 8 bases, with 5 bases between. CDR3 DNA: TGTGCCAGCAGTTTGGGTCATGAGCAGTTCTTC. Protein: CASSLGHEQFF.

The chain employs TRBV19 and TRBJ1-5, with D possibly being TRBD1 (6 bases). The CDR3 has 15 residues. CDR1 is LNHDA, CDR2 SQIVND, per germline (reference sequence). V lost 6 bases to trimming and J lost 4 bases, with 16 bases between them. CDR3 nucleotide sequence: TGTGCCAGTAGACCCCACGGACAGCAAAATCAGCCCCAGCATTTT. Its translation: CASRPHGQQNQPQHF.

This clonotype was counted a few times. The chain uses TRBV7-9 and TRBJ2-1; D is perhaps TRBD2 (6 bases). Germline CDR1 is SEHNR and CDR2 is FQNEAQ (reference sequence). V lost 4 bases and J 8 bases, leaving 21 bases between the germline ends. The CDR3 totals 16 residues. The CDR3 DNA sequence: TGTGCCAGCAGCTCCCGTGGGGGAGGCCTTAGCCATGAGCAGTTCTTC. Translated: CASSSRGGGLSHEQFF.

V and J are TRBV18 and TRBJ2-7; D is possibly TRBD1 (5 bases). CDR3 length: 14 amino acids. Trimming pared 2 bases from V and 2 bases from J, leaving 10 bases between. Germline V gene sequence: CDR1 KGHSH, CDR2 LQKENI. The CDR3 nucleotides are TGTGCCAGCTCACCAGCAGGGCAGGCCTACGAGCAGTACTTC. Its protein product is CASSPAGQAYEQYF.

The V call is TRBV29-1, the J call TRBJ2-3; 7 bases line up with TRBD2. V lost 0 bases to trimming and J lost 5 bases; unmatched junction nucleotides: 11. The CDR3 extends over 16 amino acids. Germline V gene lookup returns CDR1 SQVTM and CDR2 ANQGSEA. The CDR3 DNA follows: TGCAGCGTTGAAGATCAGTGGGAGGGAAGGGGAGATACGCAGTATTTT. This encodes CSVEDQWEGRGDTQYF.

V gene TRBV30 combines with J gene TRBJ2-3; the match to TRBD2 covers 12 bases. Germline CDR1 reads GTSNPN; CDR2 reads SVGIG (reference sequence). V lost 2 bases and J lost 2; bases outside the gene matches: 2. This CDR3 spans 15 amino acids. The CDR3 coding sequence is TGTGCCTGGAGTCGGACTAGCGGGGTCACAGATACGCAGTATTTT. It translates to CAWSRTSGVTDTQYF.

The chain carries TRBV20-1 and TRBJ2-2; D perhaps matches TRBD2 (6 bases). V lost 0 bases, J lost 13 bases, and 9 bases lay in between. CDR3 length equals 11 residues. Germline V lookup: CDR1 DFQATT, CDR2 SNEGSKA (reference sequence). The CDR3 loop reads CSARDRGGLFF. The CDR3 DNA follows: TGCAGTGCTAGAGATAGGGGAGGGCTGTTTTTT.

This clonotype was counted only a few times. The rearrangement uses TRBV10-3 and TRBJ1-2; TRBD1 is a possible D gene (6 bases). The germline V and J ends were trimmed by 9 bases and 5 bases, with 10 bases remaining between them. Germline values: CDR1 ENHRY, CDR2 SYGVKD. The CDR3 consists of 11 residues. CDR3 amino acids: CAIGQTYGYTF. CDR3 in DNA: TGTGCCATAGGACAGACGTATGGCTACACCTTC.

This clonotype has more than one count but fewer than ten. V gene TRBV29-1 combines with J gene TRBJ2-7; D call uncertain. CDR1 and CDR2 from the germline V gene are SQVTM and ANQGSEA. The CDR3 runs 12 residues. V was cut by 4 bases and J by 3 bases, with 10 bases left in between. Here the CDR3 reads CSVVLGSYEQYF. The CDR3 nucleotides read TGCAGCGTTGTGCTCGGAAGCTACGAGCAGTACTTC.

The V and J genes are TRBV25-1 and TRBJ1-6; D remains ambiguous. This CDR3 spans 17 amino acids. Germline V gene sequence: CDR1 MGHDK, CDR2 SYGVNS. V lost 0 bases to trimming and J lost 5 bases, with 14 bases between them. CDR3 in amino acids: CASSEYGLGADNSPLHF. The CDR3 nucleotides read TGTGCCAGCAGTGAATATGGCCTCGGAGCTGATAATTCACCCCTCCACTTT. Drawing the rest from reference TRBV25-1 and TRBJ1-6, the complete variable domain is EADIYQTPRYLVIGTGKKITLECSQTMGHDKMYWYQQDPGMELHLIHYSYGVNSTEKGDLSSESTVSRIRTEHFPLTLESARPSHTSQYLCASSEYGLGADNSPLHFGNGTRLTVT.

The chain joins TRBV20-1 to TRBJ2-5; 9 nucleotides line up with TRBD2. The CDR3 extends over 17 amino acids. J lost 5 bases, V lost 6 bases, and 19 bases had no gene match. Looked up from germline, CDR1 is DFQATT and CDR2 is SNEGSKA (reference sequence). The CDR3 DNA is TGCAGTGCCACGGGACGGGGTATAGCGGGGGAGTTGGAGACCCAGTACTTC. It yields the protein CSATGRGIAGELETQYF.

The chain couples TRBV24-1 to TRBJ2-6; D is undetermined. Trimming shortened V by 9 bases and J by 0 bases, and 20 bases separated the two germline ends. The CDR3 length is 18 residues. Looked up from germline, CDR1 is KGHDR and CDR2 is SFDVKD. CDR3 amino acids: CATDGTGPRSSGANVLTF. The CDR3 DNA sequence: TGTGCCACCGATGGAACCGGGCCGCGAAGCTCTGGGGCCAACGTCCTGACTTTC.

CDR3 DNA sequence: TGTGCCAGCTCACCTGGACAGGGGAGGACAGATACGCAGTATTTT. Its protein product is CASSPGQGRTDTQYF. The chain recombines TRBV18 with TRBJ2-3; 9 bases line up with TRBD1. The germline gives CDR1 KGHSH, CDR2 LQKENI. The J segment lost 3 bases and the V segment lost 3 bases, leaving 4 bases of the junction unmatched. This CDR3 is built from 15 residues.

This clonotype showed up just a few times. The junction differs from germline at one of its ends, possibly a read error. The rearrangement joins TRBV7-7 to TRBJ2-2; D gene uncertain. The CDR3 spans 13 residues. CDR1 SSHAT and CDR2 FNYEAQ come from the germline V gene (reference sequence). The CDR3: CASSFGPSGELFF. The CDR3 nucleotides are TGTGCTAGCAGTTTCGGCCCCTCCGGGGAGCTGTTTTTT.

This clonotype was counted ten times or more. The chain carries TRBV7-2 and TRBJ1-1; tentative D call: TRBD1 (5 bases). In germline, CDR1 is SGHTA, CDR2 FQGNSA. The V end lost 4 bases, the J end lost 6 bases, and 21 bases lay between the germline ends. The CDR3 sequence is 16 residues long. CDR3 region: CASSSAGLPSGPEAFF. The CDR3 region has the DNA TGTGCCAGCAGCTCCGCAGGGCTCCCCTCGGGGCCTGAAGCTTTCTTT.

The gene calls are TRBV10-3 and TRBJ2-5, with no clear D. V dropped 3 bases and J dropped 4 bases, with 9 bases sitting between them. CDR3 length: 13 residues. Germline CDR1 is ENHRY and CDR2 is SYGVKD. The CDR3 coding sequence is TGTGCCATCAGTGACCAGCACGGAGAGACCCAGTACTTC. The encoded protein is CAISDQHGETQYF.